This T cell receptor (beta chain) was identified during a study of shared clonotypes between healthy human individuals. Study-level results: Between several donors, naive CD4 clonotypes were shared at a level of approximately 5%. Sequencing depth was expected to influence donor clonotype sharing.

DNA at 200 ng, 25,000 to 30,000 T cell genomes, went into sorted-subset replicate PCRs. The protocol was immunoSEQ multiplex PCR, while the TCRdb copy is restricted to in-frame clones and leaves out a portion. This sample carries about a million clones, 60% to 80% of them seen once, and the ten largest clones take roughly 1.5%. V was pared by 10 bases and J by 8 bases, with 25 bases between. The CDR3 loop spans 16 amino acids. CDR1 is SGHNT, CDR2 YYREEE, per germline (reference sequence). As concerns this clone: Its antigen is still unknown.

The chain uses TRBV5-4 and TRBJ1-6, with a possible D match to TRBD1 (6 bases). The clonotype was recovered from a man between 18 and 35 years old in good health. The sequencing input was memory CD4+ T cells sorted from blood. Subset here: CD45RA-negative fraction. The DNA of the CDR3 is TGTGCCTTCCAAAGGGCGGGGGCTCAAGTGGATTCACCCCTCCACTTT. Residues: CAFQRAGAQVDSPLHF.